These 31 T cell receptor beta chains were all obtained from the same sample, sequenced in a study of shared clonotypes between healthy human individuals. Naive CD8 cells, CD45RO-negative and positively selected for CCR7, excluded terminally differentiated effector memory CD45RA+ cells. Assay used: immunoSEQ multiplex PCR; TCRdb lists only in-frame clones, some missing. There are roughly 650,000 clones in the sample; about 96% occur only once, and roughly 0.1% lies in the top ten. Sequencing was done on a sample of naive CD8+ T cells sorted from blood. The receptors come from a woman aged 25 to 39 in good health.

This clone appeared once. The chain couples TRBV11-2 to TRBJ2-2; D is perhaps TRBD2 (5 bases). Germline assignment: CDR1 SGHAT and CDR2 FQNNGV. The ends were cut back, 1 base at V and 0 bases at J, with 6 bases in the middle. This CDR3 is 15 amino acids long. Written as DNA, the CDR3 is TGTGCCAGCAGCTTAGGACTACCGAACACCGGGGAGCTGTTTTTT. Its protein product is CASSLGLPNTGELFF.

This chain joins TRBV6-1 and TRBJ2-7; 7 bases agree with TRBD2. The CDR3 has 16 residues. V lost 2 bases, J lost 1 base, and 8 bases stayed unmatched. Germline CDR1 and CDR2: MNHNS and SASEGT. The CDR3: CASSERGGQHSYEQYF. CDR3 nucleotide sequence: TGTGCCAGCAGTGAACGGGGAGGGCAGCATTCCTACGAGCAGTACTTC.

The CDR3 sequence is CASSFDPGLAAFWEQYF. DNA of the CDR3: TGTGCCAGCAGTTTTGACCCGGGACTAGCGGCCTTCTGGGAGCAGTACTTC. The chain recombines TRBV28 with TRBJ2-7; 11 bases match TRBD2. From germline, CDR1 is MDHEN and CDR2 SYDVKM. This CDR3 has 17 amino acids. J was trimmed by 7 bases and V by 3 bases; bases with no gene match: 14. Together with reference TRBV28 and TRBJ2-7, the CDR3 gives the full variable domain: DVKVTQSSRYLVKRTGEKVFLECVQDMDHENMFWYRQDPGLGLRLIYFSYDVKMKEKGDIPEGYSVSREKKERFSLILESASTNQTSMYLCASSFDPGLAAFWEQYFGPGTRLTVT.

The CDR3 spells CASSPYRAWEQYF. As DNA, the CDR3 is TGTGCCAGCTCACCGTACAGGGCCTGGGAGCAGTACTTC. The chain joins TRBV18 to TRBJ2-7, with D tentatively TRBD1 (6 bases). Between the trimmed V and J ends, which lost 3 bases and 7 bases, there was a span of 13 bases. Germline CDR1 and CDR2: KGHSH and LQKENI. The CDR3 extends over 13 amino acids.

The V call is TRBV28, the J call TRBJ2-2; D remains unclear. V was shortened by 5 bases and J by 8 bases, with 12 bases between the two germline ends. The CDR3 length is 13 residues. Germline CDR1 reads MDHEN; CDR2 reads SYDVKM. The CDR3 sequence: CASSSPWVGELFF. CDR3 nucleotides: TGTGCCAGCAGTAGCCCCTGGGTAGGGGAGCTGTTTTTT.

This sequence joins TRBV2 and TRBJ2-2; D is possibly TRBD2 (5 bases). Germline-derived CDR1 and CDR2 are SNHLY and FYNNEI. The V gene lost 3 bases and the J gene lost 0 bases, with 8 bases spanning the gap. The CDR3 covers 15 residues. The CDR3 region is CASSDSVTNTGELFF. In DNA, the CDR3 is TGTGCCAGCAGTGATAGCGTAACGAACACCGGGGAGCTGTTTTTT.

V usage is TRBV4-2 and J usage is TRBJ2-1, with TRBD1 identical over 10 bases. Losses at the gene ends were 1 base for V and 2 bases for J; bases not matched to a gene: 5. This CDR3 comprises 17 residues. CDR1 and CDR2 (germline): LGHNA, YNFKEQ. The CDR3 reads CASSQGVGTGAYNEQFF. The CDR3 region has the DNA TGTGCCAGCAGCCAAGGCGTTGGGACAGGGGCCTACAATGAGCAGTTCTTC.

This chain links TRBV27 with TRBJ2-1; a possible D gene is TRBD1 (6 bases). CDR1 MNHEY and CDR2 SMNVEV come from the germline V gene (reference sequence). V was shortened by 6 bases and J by 8 bases, with 17 bases between the two germline ends. This CDR3 is 14 amino acids long. As DNA, the CDR3 is TGTGCCAGCAGACCTACTACAGGGTACCATGAGCAGTTCTTC. Protein sequence: CASRPTTGYHEQFF.

The V and J genes are TRBV9 and TRBJ1-5; perhaps TRBD1 as D (6 bases). Germline CDR1 and CDR2: SGDLS and YYNGEE. This CDR3 comprises 14 residues. V was cut by 0 bases and J by 5 bases, with 9 bases left in between. Written as DNA, the CDR3 is TGTGCCAGCAGCGTAGGCAGGGGTGATCAGCCCCAGCATTTT. It yields the protein CASSVGRGDQPQHF. The complete variable domain, with remaining parts taken from reference TRBV9 and TRBJ1-5, reads DSGVTQTPKHLITATGQRVTLRCSPRSGDLSVYWYQQSLDQGLQFLIQYYNGEERAKGNILERFSAQQFPDLHSELNLSSLELGDSALYFCASSVGRGDQPQHFGDGTRLSIL.

Only a few counts were recorded for this clone. The chain carries TRBV7-9 and TRBJ2-2; tentative D call: TRBD2 (5 bases). V lost 5 bases and J lost 7, with 11 bases in between. The V gene's germline CDR1 is SEHNR and CDR2 FQNEAQ (reference sequence). The CDR3 totals 13 residues. This CDR3 is CASSNLRGGELFF. The CDR3 coding sequence is TGTGCCAGCAGCAATCTTCGGGGCGGGGAGCTGTTTTTT.

This chain joins TRBV29-1 and TRBJ2-7; D not resolved. This CDR3 is built from 16 residues. Germline V gene data show CDR1 as SQVTM and CDR2 as ANQGSEA. The V and J ends lost 1 base and 1 base respectively, with 17 bases between them. The CDR3 reads CSVEGVPGRKSYEQYF. The CDR3 nucleotides are TGCAGCGTTGAAGGGGTGCCGGGTAGGAAATCCTACGAGCAGTACTTC.

The chain links TRBV2 to TRBJ1-1; D is perhaps TRBD1 (6 bases). V lost 3 bases and J lost 5, with 13 bases in between. The CDR3 runs 14 residues. Germline V lookup: CDR1 SNHLY, CDR2 FYNNEI. For the CDR3, the DNA is TGTGCCAGCAGTGATTCCAGGGGTGGGACTGAAGCTTTCTTT. Residues: CASSDSRGGTEAFF.

V gene TRBV6-7 combines with J gene TRBJ1-4, with a weak D call TRBD1 (6 bases). TRBV6-7 is flagged as an ORF with uncertain function. Trimming stripped 5 bases from V and 6 bases from J, with 25 bases between. CDR3 size: 18 residues. The CDR3 nucleotides are TGTGCCAGCAGTCCGCCGGGGGGCGATACAATAGGCTATGAAAAACTGTTTTTT. Protein: CASSPPGGDTIGYEKLFF.

The V call is TRBV7-9, the J call TRBJ2-5; 9 bases line up with TRBD1. The better agreement between TRBJ2-7 and the DNA end casts doubt on the J call. Looked up from germline, CDR1 is SEHNR and CDR2 is FQNEAQ (reference sequence). The CDR3 is 14 residues long. The CDR3: CASRGGTGHSEQYF. The CDR3 nucleotides are TGTGCCAGCAGAGGCGGGACAGGGCACTCCGAGCAGTACTTC.

The J gene is TRBJ2-5, the V gene TRBV11-2; D not resolved. The CDR3 has 14 amino acids. The V end was cut by 6 bases, the J end by 1 base, with 12 bases between. Germline CDR1 reads SGHAT; CDR2 reads FQNNGV. CDR3 sequence (DNA): TGTGCCAGCAGGAGCCCGGGCCCCCAAGAGACCCAGTACTTC. Translating it yields CASRSPGPQETQYF. The whole variable domain, filled in from reference TRBV11-2 and TRBJ2-5, reads EAGVAQSPRYKIIEKRQSVAFWCNPISGHATLYWYQQILGQGPKLLIQFQNNGVVDDSQLPKDRFSAERLKGVDSTLKIQPAKLEDSAVYLCASRSPGPQETQYFGPGTRLLVL.

This rearrangement joins TRBV10-2 to TRBJ1-1, with 7 positions matching TRBD1. The germline V gene encodes CDR1 WSHSY and CDR2 SAAADI. Trimming cost V 6 bases and J 1 base; bases outside gene matches: 5. CDR3 length: 14 residues. CDR3 coding DNA: TGCGCCAGCAGCGGGGACAGTTGGAACACTGAAGCTTTCTTT. This encodes CASSGDSWNTEAFF.

This clone was recorded only once. The V and J genes are TRBV28 and TRBJ2-7; TRBD1 matches 9 bases. This CDR3 contains 15 residues. The germline V gene has CDR1 MDHEN and CDR2 SYDVKM. J lost 5 bases, V lost 6 bases, and 11 bases had no gene match. CDR3 residues: CASRAGTGIFDEQYF. Written as DNA, the CDR3 is TGTGCCAGCAGGGCCGGGACAGGGATTTTCGACGAGCAGTACTTC.

The J gene is TRBJ2-1, the V gene TRBV27; D unresolved. This CDR3 is 12 amino acids long. The V end was cut by 6 bases, the J end by 6 bases, with 9 bases between. Per the germline V gene, CDR1 is MNHEY and CDR2 is SMNVEV (reference sequence). Here the CDR3 reads CASRKYSNEQFF. In nucleotides, the CDR3 is TGTGCCAGCAGGAAGTACTCCAATGAGCAGTTCTTC.

The V and J genes are TRBV19 and TRBJ2-1, with TRBD2 identical over 10 bases. Germline V gives CDR1 LNHDA, CDR2 SQIVND (reference sequence). The CDR3 loop spans 15 amino acids. V lost 6 bases to trimming and J lost 8 bases; unmatched junction nucleotides: 10. This CDR3 is CASSEPLAGVYEQFF. For the CDR3, the DNA is TGTGCCAGTAGCGAACCGCTAGCGGGAGTTTATGAGCAGTTCTTC.

The V call is TRBV6-5, the J call TRBJ1-2; no firm D call. The CDR3 has 14 amino acids. Trimming left V 2 bases short and J 0 bases short, with 7 bases between. Germline V gene data show CDR1 as MNHEY and CDR2 as SVGAGI. The CDR3 reads CASSYGKANYGYTF. CDR3 sequence (DNA): TGTGCCAGCAGTTACGGGAAAGCTAACTATGGCTACACCTTC.

The genes are TRBV28 and TRBJ1-2, with D possibly matching TRBD1 (5 bases). V lost 4 bases and J lost 3, with 18 bases in between. There are 16 residues in the CDR3. In germline, CDR1 is MDHEN, CDR2 SYDVKM. Here the CDR3 DNA reads TGTGCCAGCAGTTACCTCGAGCAGGGCCCCTACTATGGCTACACCTTC. Its protein product is CASSYLEQGPYYGYTF.

The rearrangement joins TRBV13 to TRBJ1-2; no reliable D call. Germline CDR1 reads PRHDT; CDR2 reads FYEKMQ (reference sequence). V was pared by 0 bases and J by 4 bases, with 6 bases between. The CDR3 is made up of 13 amino acids. CDR3 bases: TGTGCCAGCAGCTTAGGGGGAGTCTATGGCTACACCTTC. This codes for CASSLGGVYGYTF.

The genes are TRBV19 and TRBJ1-1, with D possibly being TRBD1 (5 bases). Trimming took off 3 bases at V and 5 bases at J, with 16 bases between the two ends. CDR1 is LNHDA and CDR2 is SQIVND in the germline V gene (reference sequence). This CDR3 is built from 15 residues. CDR3 nucleotides: TGTGCCAGTAGTATTTGGCAGGGTGCGGGTACTGAAGCTTTCTTT. Translated, it gives CASSIWQGAGTEAFF.

This clone was detected once. This sequence joins TRBV5-4 and TRBJ2-2, with D possibly matching TRBD2 (6 bases). The CDR3 totals 15 residues. Germline CDR1 is SGHNT and CDR2 is YYREEE (reference sequence). V gave up 0 bases and J gave up 0 bases, with 6 bases separating them. The CDR3 loop reads CASSLVAANTGELFF. In DNA, the CDR3 is TGTGCCAGCAGCTTGGTAGCGGCGAACACCGGGGAGCTGTTTTTT.

The J gene is TRBJ2-7, the V gene TRBV28; the D gene is possibly TRBD1 (6 bases). The CDR3 covers 14 residues. The germline V gene encodes CDR1 MDHEN and CDR2 SYDVKM. Trimming removed 4 bases from V and 0 bases from J, with 10 bases in between. DNA for the CDR3: TGTGCCAGCAGTTCTCGGACAGTCTCCTACGAGCAGTACTTC. Protein product: CASSSRTVSYEQYF.

The chain recombines TRBV5-6 with TRBJ2-7; weak D call: TRBD1 (6 bases). Germline V gene lookup returns CDR1 SGHDT and CDR2 YYEEEE. This CDR3 comprises 12 residues. V lost 2 bases and J 7 bases, leaving 10 bases between the germline ends. The CDR3: CASSLNDREQYF. DNA of the CDR3: TGTGCCAGCAGCTTAAACGACAGGGAGCAGTACTTC.

The chain couples TRBV13 to TRBJ2-1; the D gene could be TRBD1 or TRBD2 (6 bases each). CDR1 and CDR2 (germline): PRHDT, FYEKMQ (reference sequence). Trimming cost V 7 bases and J 3 bases, with 16 bases left between them. This CDR3 comprises 15 residues. For the CDR3, the DNA is TGTGCCAGCAACTACTGGGGGGCGGTCTACAATGAGCAGTTCTTC. Protein sequence: CASNYWGAVYNEQFF.

This clone was seen just once. The V and J genes are TRBV20-1 and TRBJ2-7; D unclear. V shed 5 bases and J shed 2 bases, with 7 bases lying between them. The V gene's germline CDR1 is DFQATT and CDR2 SNEGSKA (reference sequence). The CDR3 length is 11 residues. In nucleotides, the CDR3 is TGCAGTGCTGGGTCTACCTACGAGCAGTACTTC. Encoded protein: CSAGSTYEQYF.

On this clone: The same CDR3 is also encoded by other DNA sequences in this sample. The V and J genes are TRBV27 and TRBJ2-7; 8 bases align to TRBD2. CDR1 is MNHEY and CDR2 is SMNVEV in the germline V gene (reference sequence). The length of the CDR3 is 14 residues. V lost 3 bases and J lost 3; bases outside the gene matches: 4. In DNA, the CDR3 is TGTGCCAGCAGTTTGGCGGGAGGTTTCTACGAGCAGTACTTC. It codes for CASSLAGGFYEQYF.

The V and J genes are TRBV11-2 and TRBJ2-7; TRBD1 aligns across 10 bases. The germline V gene has CDR1 SGHAT and CDR2 FQNNGV. V lost 5 bases, J lost 2 bases, and 6 bases stayed unmatched. The CDR3 totals 15 residues. CDR3 in DNA: TGTGCCAGCAGCCAGGACAGGGGGGATCCCTACGAGCAGTACTTC. Its protein is CASSQDRGDPYEQYF.

This clone was detected once. CDR3 nucleotides: TGTGCCAGCAGTTACCAGACAGGCTTTAATGAAAAACTGTTTTTT. Its protein product is CASSYQTGFNEKLFF. This rearrangement joins TRBV6-5 to TRBJ1-4; a possible D gene is TRBD1 (6 bases). Between the trimmed V and J ends, which lost 2 bases and 4 bases, there was a span of 11 bases. Looked up from germline, CDR1 is MNHEY and CDR2 is SVGAGI. The CDR3 is made up of 15 amino acids.